This T cell receptor (beta chain) was found in a study of blood T cell repertoires in COVID-19. The wider study: In each case, the material was cDNA or gDNA derived from T cells, B-cell-depleted T cells, or PBMCs.

Original handling: From reference gene primer amplification, estimates of nucleated cell counts were derived. The assay was immunoSEQ multiplex PCR, and TCRdb's table has in-frame clones only and misses some. V, J and clone size derive from that table, while D and trimming were established from the DNA sequence. The table includes roughly 230,000 clones, around 83% detected once. Trimming removed 9 bases from V and 3 bases from J; junction bases left unmatched: 11. Germline V CDR1 and CDR2: SNHLY, FYNNEI. This CDR3 comprises 15 residues. The sample was peripheral blood. This receptor was taken from a man in his forties or fifties with active or convalescent COVID-19. This chain joins TRBV2 and TRBJ1-3, with 7 bases fitting TRBD1. The CDR3 DNA reads TGTGCCAGTAGTCCGGGACAGACGATTGGAAACACCATATATTTT. Translated, it gives CASSPGQTIGNTIYF.